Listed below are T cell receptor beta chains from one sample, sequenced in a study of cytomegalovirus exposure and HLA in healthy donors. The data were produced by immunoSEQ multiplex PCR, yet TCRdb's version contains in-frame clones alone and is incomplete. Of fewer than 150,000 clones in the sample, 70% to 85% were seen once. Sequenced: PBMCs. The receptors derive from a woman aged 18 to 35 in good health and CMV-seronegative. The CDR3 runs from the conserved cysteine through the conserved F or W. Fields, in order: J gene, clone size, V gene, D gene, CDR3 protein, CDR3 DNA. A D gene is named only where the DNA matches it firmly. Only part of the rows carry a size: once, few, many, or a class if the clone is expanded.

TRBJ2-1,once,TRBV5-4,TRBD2,CASSGLAGLSSYNEQFF,TGTGCCAGCAGCGGACTAGCGGGATTAAGCTCCTACAATGAGCAGTTCTTC
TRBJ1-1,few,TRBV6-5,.,CASSPGRRDRAFF,TGTGCCAGCAGTCCAGGGCGCCGAGATAGAGCTTTCTTT
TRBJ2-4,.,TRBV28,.,CASSLGRLENIQYF,TGTGCCAGCAGTTTAGGTCGGTTAGAAAACATTCAGTACTTC
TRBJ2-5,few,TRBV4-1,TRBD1,CASSQEGTGGTQYF,TGCGCCAGCAGCCAAGAAGGGACAGGGGGAACCCAGTACTTC
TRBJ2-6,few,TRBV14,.,CASSQRYQGFFVSGANVLTF,TGTGCCAGCAGCCAAAGATATCAGGGGTTCTTCGTCTCTGGGGCCAACGTCCTGACTTTC
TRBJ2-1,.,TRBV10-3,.,CAISEEVSSYNEQFF,TGTGCCATCAGTGAGGAAGTTAGCTCCTACAATGAGCAGTTCTTC
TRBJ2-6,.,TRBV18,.,CASSPPGPGRAGANVLTF,TGTGCCAGCTCACCCCCCGGACCGGGAAGGGCTGGGGCCAACGTCCTGACTTTC
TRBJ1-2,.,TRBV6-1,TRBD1,CASSDQGTVYGYTF,TGTGCCAGCAGTGATCAGGGGACAGTCTATGGCTACACCTTC
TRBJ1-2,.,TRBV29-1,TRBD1,CSVWASGTGTQGYTF,TGCAGCGTTTGGGCCAGCGGGACAGGTACTCAAGGCTACACCTTC
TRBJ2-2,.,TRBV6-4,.,CASSALDTGELFF,TGTGCCAGCAGTGCTCTAGACACCGGGGAGCTGTTTTTT
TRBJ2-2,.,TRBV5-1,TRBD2,CASSSRTSSNTGELFF,TGCGCCAGCAGCTCACGGACTAGCTCGAACACCGGGGAGCTGTTTTTT
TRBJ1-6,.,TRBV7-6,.,CASSLDSQSSYNSPLHF,TGTGCCAGCAGCCTTGACAGTCAGAGCTCCTATAATTCACCCCTCCACTTT
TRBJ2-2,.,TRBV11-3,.,CASRLANTGELFF,TGTGCCAGCAGACTCGCGAACACCGGGGAGCTGTTTTTT
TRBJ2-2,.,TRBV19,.,CASSILVTVTGELFF,TGTGCCAGTAGTATTCTAGTCACTGTCACCGGGGAGCTGTTTTTT
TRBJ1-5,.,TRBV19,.,CASSNSPGRYSNQPQHF,TGTGCCAGTAGTAACTCTCCGGGTCGGTATAGCAATCAGCCCCAGCATTTT
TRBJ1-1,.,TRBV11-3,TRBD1,CASTSRGTVNTEAFF,TGTGCCAGCACCAGTCGTGGGACAGTTAACACTGAAGCTTTCTTT
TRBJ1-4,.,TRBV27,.,CASSLFAPRGTNEKLFF,TGTGCCAGCAGTTTATTCGCACCGAGAGGAACTAATGAAAAACTGTTTTTT
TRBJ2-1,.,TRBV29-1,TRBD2,CSVVGREDYEQFF,TGCAGCGTTGTTGGGCGGGAGGACTATGAGCAGTTCTTC
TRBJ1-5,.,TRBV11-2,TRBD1,CASSLSRGNWPQHF,TGTGCCAGCAGCTTGTCCAGGGGGAACTGGCCCCAGCATTTT
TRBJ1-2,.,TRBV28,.,CASFQVNNYGYTF,TGTGCCAGCTTCCAGGTCAACAACTATGGCTACACCTTC
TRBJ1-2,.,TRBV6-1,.,CASTQGSYGYTF,TGTGCCAGCACTCAGGGATCCTATGGCTACACCTTC
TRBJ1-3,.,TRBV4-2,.,CASSQDGKGQGNTIYF,TGTGCCAGCAGCCAAGATGGTAAGGGGCAAGGAAACACCATATATTTT
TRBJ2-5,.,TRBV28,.,CASNSAYLQETQYF,TGTGCCAGCAACTCAGCGTACCTACAAGAGACCCAGTACTTC
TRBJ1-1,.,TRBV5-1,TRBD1,CASSAQGANTEAFF,TGCGCCAGCAGCGCACAGGGGGCCAACACTGAAGCTTTCTTT
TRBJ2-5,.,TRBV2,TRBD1,CASSSHRGRETQYF,TGTGCCAGCAGCTCACACAGGGGGCGAGAGACCCAGTACTTC
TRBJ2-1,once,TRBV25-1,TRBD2,CASSSGTNAGVPHNEQFF,TGTGCCAGCAGCTCCGGGACGAATGCGGGGGTCCCCCACAATGAGCAGTTCTTC
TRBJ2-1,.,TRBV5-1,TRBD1,CASSLFWGQGSHNEQFF,TGCGCCAGCAGCTTGTTTTGGGGACAGGGGTCCCACAATGAGCAGTTCTTC
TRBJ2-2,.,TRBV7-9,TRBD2,CASSSSRTSGENTGELFF,TGTGCCAGCAGCTCCTCGAGGACTAGCGGGGAAAACACCGGGGAGCTGTTTTTT
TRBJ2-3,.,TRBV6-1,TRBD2,CASSVLAGSSDTQYF,TGTGCCAGCAGTGTGCTAGCGGGGTCTTCTGATACGCAGTATTTT
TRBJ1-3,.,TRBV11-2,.,CASSPGTSRNTIYF,TGTGCCAGCAGCCCAGGGACATCGAGAAACACCATATATTTT
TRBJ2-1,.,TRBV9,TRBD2,CASSGSGSMYNEQFF,TGTGCCAGCAGCGGTAGCGGGAGTATGTACAATGAGCAGTTCTTC
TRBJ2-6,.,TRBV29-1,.,CSVAVSGANVLTF,TGCAGCGTTGCCGTCTCTGGGGCCAACGTCCTGACTTTC
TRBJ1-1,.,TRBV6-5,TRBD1,CASSSTGGLTEAFF,TGTGCCAGCAGCTCGACAGGGGGCTTGACTGAAGCTTTCTTT
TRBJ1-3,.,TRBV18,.,CASSAENTIYF,TGTGCCAGCTCAGCAGAAAACACCATATATTTT
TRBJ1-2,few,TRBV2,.,CASSAEQGLGGYTF,TGTGCCAGCAGTGCAGAACAGGGATTAGGGGGCTACACCTTC
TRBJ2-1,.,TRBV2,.,CASIWSSYNEQFF,TGTGCCAGCATCTGGAGCTCCTACAATGAGCAGTTCTTC
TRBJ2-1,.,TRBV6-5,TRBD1,CASRSDRGPTNEQFF,TGTGCCAGCAGATCCGACAGGGGGCCCACCAATGAGCAGTTCTTC
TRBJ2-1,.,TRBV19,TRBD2,CAIQSGGDYNEQFF,TGTGCCATCCAGAGCGGGGGGGACTACAATGAGCAGTTCTTC
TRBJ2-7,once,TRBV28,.,CASTPAGQTYEQYF,TGTGCCAGCACCCCCGCGGGACAGACCTACGAGCAGTACTTC
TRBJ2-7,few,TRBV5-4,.,CASSLSQGPSYEQYF,TGTGCCAGCAGCTTGTCACAGGGCCCTTCCTACGAGCAGTACTTC
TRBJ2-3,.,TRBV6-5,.,CASSSGFRPYTDTQYF,TGTGCCAGCAGTTCGGGGTTTAGGCCCTACACAGATACGCAGTATTTT
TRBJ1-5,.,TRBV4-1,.,CASSQRGNQPQHF,TGCGCCAGCAGCCAAAGGGGGAATCAGCCCCAGCATTTT
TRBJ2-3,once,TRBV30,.,CAWSLGSGDTQYF,TGTGCCTGGAGTCTCGGGTCCGGGGATACGCAGTATTTT
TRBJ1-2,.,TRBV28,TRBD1,CASSLLRGLGYTF,TGTGCCAGCAGTTTACTCAGGGGGCTTGGCTACACCTTC